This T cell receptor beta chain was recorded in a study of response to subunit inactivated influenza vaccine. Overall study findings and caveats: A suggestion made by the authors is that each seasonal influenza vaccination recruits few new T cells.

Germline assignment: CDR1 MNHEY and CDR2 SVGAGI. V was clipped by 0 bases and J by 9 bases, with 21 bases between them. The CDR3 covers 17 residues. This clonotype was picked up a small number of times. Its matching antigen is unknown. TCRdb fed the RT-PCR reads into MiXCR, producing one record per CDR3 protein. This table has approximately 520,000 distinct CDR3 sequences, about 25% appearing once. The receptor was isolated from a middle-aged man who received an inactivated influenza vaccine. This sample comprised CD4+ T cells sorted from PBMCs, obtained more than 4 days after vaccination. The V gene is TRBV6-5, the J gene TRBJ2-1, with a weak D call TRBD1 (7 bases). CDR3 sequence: CASSYSKLEGAMGEQFF. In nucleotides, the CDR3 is TGTGCCAGCAGTTACTCGAAGTTGGAGGGGGCCATGGGTGAGCAGTTCTTC.